This paragraph reports one T cell receptor (beta chain). This specimen belongs to a study of blood T cell repertoires in COVID-19. Generated by immunoSEQ multiplex PCR, the TCRdb table keeps only in-frame clones and is missing some. The sample gives hundreds of thousands of clones, 87% of which show up once; 6.2% is in the top ten. V shed 5 bases and J 5 bases; nucleotides not matched to a gene: 16. Germline CDR1 SGHVS, CDR2 FNYEAQ. CDR3 length equals 18 residues. The sequence derives from a man in his 60s who had recovered from COVID-19. The sequencing input was peripheral blood. J is TRBJ2-3 and V is TRBV7-6; 10 bases agree with TRBD2. The CDR3 loop reads CASSPPLAGGGGRDTQYF. The CDR3 coding sequence is TGTGCCAGCAGCCCCCCCTTAGCGGGGGGAGGGGGGAGAGATACGCAGTATTTT.